The 16 T cell receptor beta chains presented below share a single source sample, sequenced in a study of Graves' ophthalmopathy and Graves' hyperthyroidism. Amplified material comprised TCR beta CDR3 regions derived from RNA transcripts. The first-round RT-PCR employed HTBI primers together with the Qiagen OneStep RT-PCR kit. A multiplex PCR was then performed as the second round. From the multiplex PCR reads, TCRdb called clonotypes with MiXCR, one entry per CDR3 protein. Among over a million distinct CDR3 sequences, about 35% were seen once, and the ten largest hold more than 9.5%. Sequencing was carried out using peripheral blood or thyroid tissue (not recorded which). All receptors derive from an adult man with Graves' hyperthyroidism.

This clonotype turned up a few times. This chain joins TRBV20-1 and TRBJ2-2, with D possibly being TRBD2 (6 bases). V was cut by 1 base and J by 8 bases, with 11 bases left in between. The length of the CDR3 is 13 residues. From germline, CDR1 is DFQATT and CDR2 SNEGSKA (reference sequence). The CDR3: CSARVTSFGELFF. The CDR3 DNA reads as TGCAGTGCTAGAGTGACTAGTTTTGGGGAGCTGTTTTTT.

The gene calls are TRBV15 and TRBJ2-7; tentatively, D is TRBD1 or TRBD2 (6 bases each). The V gene's germline CDR1 is LNHNV and CDR2 YYDKDF (reference sequence). V lost 3 bases to trimming and J lost 3 bases, with 15 bases between them. The length of the CDR3 is 15 residues. CDR3 sequence (DNA): TGTGCCACCAGCAGGGGCGGGACAAGCATCTACGAGCAGTACTTC. The encoded protein is CATSRGGTSIYEQYF.

V and J are TRBV7-8 and TRBJ2-7; TRBD2 aligns across 8 bases. The V gene's germline CDR1 is SGHVS and CDR2 FQNEAQ. Trimming cost V 5 bases and J 4 bases; bases outside gene matches: 13. The CDR3 extends over 16 amino acids. The CDR3 DNA reads as TGTGCCAGCAGCCCGCGGCGGTCTAGCGGGCAATACGAGCAGTACTTC. Its translation: CASSPRRSSGQYEQYF. The whole variable domain, remainder taken from reference TRBV7-8 and TRBJ2-7, is GAGVSQSPRYKVAKRGQDVALRCDPISGHVSLFWYQQALGQGPEFLTYFQNEAQLDKSGLPSDRFFAERPEGSVSTLKIQRTQQEDSAVYLCASSPRRSSGQYEQYFGPGTRLTVT.

This chain joins TRBV7-2 and TRBJ2-7, with TRBD1 matching over 10 bases. This CDR3 contains 12 residues. Germline V gives CDR1 SGHTA, CDR2 FQGNSA. Trimming removed 4 bases from V and 12 bases from J; junction bases left unmatched: 6. Written as DNA, the CDR3 is TGTGCCAGCAGCTATCGGACAGGGGGACGGTACTTC. This translates into CASSYRTGGRYF.

There are a few counts of this clonotype. This chain uses TRBV9 with TRBJ1-4, with a weak D call TRBD1 (5 bases). V shed 3 bases and J shed 4 bases, with 19 bases lying between them. This CDR3 is built from 17 residues. Per the germline V gene, CDR1 is SGDLS and CDR2 is YYNGEE. CDR3 amino acids: CASSAEEMRGNNEKLFF. The CDR3 DNA is TGTGCCAGCAGCGCTGAGGAAATGCGGGGGAATAATGAAAAACTGTTTTTT.

The chain joins TRBV7-9 to TRBJ1-2, with D unclear. This CDR3 has 13 amino acids. Germline CDR1 and CDR2: SEHNR and FQNEAQ (reference sequence). V was shortened by 6 bases and J by 6 bases, with 14 bases between the two germline ends. CDR3 sequence (DNA): TGTGCCAGCAGTGCTAAAACCAGGAATGGCTACACCTTC. Amino acid sequence: CASSAKTRNGYTF. Drawing the rest from reference TRBV7-9 and TRBJ1-2, the complete variable domain is DTGVSQNPRHKITKRGQNVTFRCDPISEHNRLYWYRQTLGQGPEFLTYFQNEAQLEKSRLLSDRFSAERPKGSFSTLEIQRTEQGDSAMYLCASSAKTRNGYTFGSGTRLTVV.

Many counts were recorded for this clonotype. This rearrangement joins TRBV20-1 to TRBJ1-2; D gene uncertain. Trimming removed 6 bases from V and 12 bases from J, with 20 bases in between. The germline V gene encodes CDR1 DFQATT and CDR2 SNEGSKA (reference sequence). The CDR3 is 12 amino acids. CDR3 loop: CSATPTPTRDTF. CDR3 sequence (DNA): TGCAGTGCGACCCCCACCCCCACACGGGACACCTTC.

The chain links TRBV25-1 to TRBJ2-7, with 7 bases matching TRBD1. This CDR3 is built from 18 residues. Trimming took 1 base from V and 3 from J; bases not matched to a gene: 15. Germline V gene data show CDR1 as MGHDK and CDR2 as SYGVNS. CDR3: CASSEFPGRGAGGYEQYF. The CDR3 DNA is TGTGCCAGCAGTGAATTCCCGGGGCGTGGGGCAGGGGGCTACGAGCAGTACTTC.

In this sample, this clonotype turned up many times. The chain couples TRBV12-3 or TRBV12-4 to TRBJ2-5, with 8 bases identical to TRBD1. CDR3 length equals 15 residues. With 5 bases clipped from V and 5 bases from J, the junction kept 10 bases outside the gene matches. The CDR3 protein is CASSPGTGGGETQYF. As DNA, the CDR3 is TGTGCCAGCAGTCCGGGGACAGGAGGCGGGGAGACCCAGTACTTC.

The J gene is TRBJ1-1, the V gene TRBV11-2, with D perhaps TRBD1 (5 bases). The CDR3 extends over 16 amino acids. V lost 5 bases and J lost 3, with 19 bases in between. Germline V gives CDR1 SGHAT, CDR2 FQNNGV. The CDR3 loop is CASSQRAVGGYTEAFF. CDR3 in DNA: TGTGCCAGCAGCCAGAGAGCGGTCGGGGGGTACACTGAAGCTTTCTTT.

This chain links TRBV20-1 with TRBJ2-5; 8 nucleotides agree with TRBD2. The CDR3 has 16 amino acids. Germline loops: CDR1 DFQATT, CDR2 SNEGSKA (reference sequence). CDR3: CSPVPGGGRVTETQYF. The DNA for the CDR3 is TGCAGCCCCGTTCCCGGGGGGGGGCGCGTAACAGAGACCCAGTACTTC.

The chain has TRBV20-1 and TRBJ2-6; D gene uncertain. This CDR3 has 13 residues. The ends were cut back, 8 bases at V and 2 bases at J, with 10 bases in the middle. Germline CDR1 and CDR2: DFQATT and SNEGSKA (reference sequence). CDR3 bases: TGCAGTTCAATGGTTCCTGGGGCCAACGTCCTGACTTTC. This translates into CSSMVPGANVLTF.

This chain connects TRBV25-1 to TRBJ1-2, with TRBD1 matching over 9 bases. This CDR3 comprises 14 residues. V trimming: 8 bases; J trimming: 0 bases; junction bases outside the gene matches: 4. Germline CDR1 MGHDK, CDR2 SYGVNS. CDR3 residues: CASDRQGANYGYTF. The CDR3 bases are TGTGCCAGCGACCGACAGGGGGCTAACTATGGCTACACCTTC.

This clonotype was observed many times. The chain recombines TRBV7-9 with TRBJ1-2; D remains ambiguous. The CDR3 contains 14 residues. V was cut by 7 bases and J by 2 bases, with 14 bases left in between. Germline V lookup: CDR1 SEHNR, CDR2 FQNEAQ (reference sequence). The CDR3 sequence: CASKKEGLNYGYTF. In nucleotides, the CDR3 is TGTGCCAGCAAAAAGGAAGGACTGAACTATGGCTACACCTTC. The whole variable domain, remainder taken from reference TRBV7-9 and TRBJ1-2, is DTGVSQNPRHKITKRGQNVTFRCDPISEHNRLYWYRQTLGQGPEFLTYFQNEAQLEKSRLLSDRFSAERPKGSFSTLEIQRTEQGDSAMYLCASKKEGLNYGYTFGSGTRLTVV.

V is TRBV7-2 and J is TRBJ1-1; D is unresolved. The germline gives CDR1 SGHTA, CDR2 FQGNSA. Between the trimmed V and J ends, which lost 5 bases and 7 bases, there was a span of 17 bases. This CDR3 spans 14 amino acids. CDR3 nucleotide sequence: TGTGCCAGCAGCCTCGAGGGCCGGACTAATGAAGCTTTCTTT. It yields the protein CASSLEGRTNEAFF.

A word on this clonotype: This clone may be a read error of a much larger clone one base away. This sequence joins TRBV2 and TRBJ2-5, with D perhaps matching TRBD2 (7 bases). V was shortened by 4 bases and J by 5 bases, with 11 bases between the two germline ends. CDR1 SNHLY and CDR2 FYNNEI come from the germline V gene. This CDR3 contains 13 residues. As DNA, the CDR3 is TGTGCCAGCAGTGCGGGGGGCATGGAGACCCAGTACTTC. Translating gives CASSAGGMETQYF.